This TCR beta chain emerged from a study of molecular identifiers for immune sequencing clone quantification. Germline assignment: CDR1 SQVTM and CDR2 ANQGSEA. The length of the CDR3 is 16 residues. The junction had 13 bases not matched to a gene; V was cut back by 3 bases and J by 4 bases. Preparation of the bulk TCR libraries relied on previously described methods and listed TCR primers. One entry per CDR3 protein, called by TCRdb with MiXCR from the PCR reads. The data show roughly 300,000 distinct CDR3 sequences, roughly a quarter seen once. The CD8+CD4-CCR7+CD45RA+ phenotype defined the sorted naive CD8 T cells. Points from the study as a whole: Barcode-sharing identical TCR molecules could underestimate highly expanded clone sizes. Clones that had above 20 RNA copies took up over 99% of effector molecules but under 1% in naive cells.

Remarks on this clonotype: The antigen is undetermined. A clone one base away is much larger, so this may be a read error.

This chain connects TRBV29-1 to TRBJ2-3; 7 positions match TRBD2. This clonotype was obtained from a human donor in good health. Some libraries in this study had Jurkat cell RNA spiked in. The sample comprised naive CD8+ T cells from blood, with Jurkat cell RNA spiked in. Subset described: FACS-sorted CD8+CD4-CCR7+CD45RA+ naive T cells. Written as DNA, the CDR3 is TGCAGCGTTGATACGAGGGCAGCCACTAGCGCAGATACGCAGTATTTT. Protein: CSVDTRAATSADTQYF.